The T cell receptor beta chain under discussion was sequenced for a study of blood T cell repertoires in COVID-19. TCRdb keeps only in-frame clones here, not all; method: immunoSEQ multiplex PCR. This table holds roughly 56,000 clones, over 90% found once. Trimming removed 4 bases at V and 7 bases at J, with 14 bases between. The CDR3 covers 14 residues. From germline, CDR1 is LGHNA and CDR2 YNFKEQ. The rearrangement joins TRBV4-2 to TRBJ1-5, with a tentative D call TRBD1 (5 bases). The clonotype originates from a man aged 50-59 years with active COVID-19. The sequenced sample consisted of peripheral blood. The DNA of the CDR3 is TGTGCCAGCAGCCCCTCGGGGGGAGGACAGCCCCAGCATTTT. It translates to CASSPSGGGQPQHF.